Following are 12 T cell receptor beta chains from one sample sequenced in a study of blood T cell repertoires in COVID-19. Profiled with immunoSEQ multiplex PCR; TCRdb holds only in-frame clones, not every one. The sample shows 430,000 or so clones, around 90% of them seen only once. What was sequenced was peripheral blood. The origin of the receptors is a young man with COVID-19, enrolled during active disease.

This chain joins TRBV6-5 and TRBJ2-7; 7 positions agree with TRBD1. The junction had 7 bases not matched to a gene; V was cut back by 2 bases and J by 6 bases. The CDR3 covers 14 residues. CDR1 and CDR2 (germline): MNHEY, SVGAGI. The chain's CDR3 is CASSYGRGPFEQYF. The CDR3 DNA reads as TGTGCCAGCAGTTACGGAAGGGGGCCCTTCGAGCAGTACTTC.

The CDR3 bases are TGTGCCATCAGGAGCGGGGGCATCTACAATGAGCAGTTCTTC. As protein: CAIRSGGIYNEQFF. The rearrangement joins TRBV10-3 to TRBJ2-1, with 8 positions matching TRBD2. In germline, CDR1 is ENHRY, CDR2 SYGVKD. Unmatched junction bases numbered 4, after V lost 6 bases and J lost 3 bases. The CDR3 is 14 residues long.

The V call is TRBV5-1, the J call TRBJ1-5; D is ambiguous. CDR3 length: 13 residues. CDR1 is SGHRS, CDR2 YFSETQ, per germline. V was cut by 4 bases and J by 4 bases, with 9 bases left in between. The CDR3 loop reads CASSLAANQPQHF. CDR3 in DNA: TGCGCCAGCAGCCTAGCTGCAAATCAGCCCCAGCATTTT. Drawing the rest from reference TRBV5-1 and TRBJ1-5, the complete variable domain is KAGVTQTPRYLIKTRGQQVTLSCSPISGHRSVSWYQQTPGQGLQFLFEYFSETQRNKGNFPGRFSGRQFSNSRSEMNVSTLELGDSALYLCASSLAANQPQHFGDGTRLSIL.

This chain uses TRBV12-3 or TRBV12-4 with TRBJ2-5, with 7 bases that match TRBD1. CDR3 length equals 13 residues. J was trimmed by 5 bases and V by 5 bases; bases with no gene match: 5. CDR3 coding DNA: TGTGCCAGCAGTAGAGGACAGGCGGAGACCCAGTACTTC. It translates to CASSRGQAETQYF.

The CDR3 is CASSLAHQGKDTEAFF. In DNA form, the CDR3 reads TGTGCCAGCAGCTTAGCCCACCAGGGGAAGGACACTGAAGCTTTCTTT. The chain uses TRBV7-6 and TRBJ1-1, with a weak D call TRBD1 (6 bases). Germline CDR1 reads SGHVS; CDR2 reads FNYEAQ. The CDR3 sequence is 16 residues long. With 0 bases removed from V and 3 bases from J, the gap between germline ends came to 14 bases.

The CDR3 region has the DNA TGTGCCAGTAGTATCCGGGGAGGCAGAGATCTTCAGCCCCAGCATTTT. It translates to CASSIRGGRDLQPQHF. The V and J genes are TRBV19 and TRBJ1-5; D call uncertain. V gave up 3 bases and J gave up 6 bases, with 18 bases separating them. Germline assignment: CDR1 LNHDA and CDR2 SQIVND (reference sequence). This CDR3 contains 16 residues.

This clone was counted a single time. The chain couples TRBV19 to TRBJ1-4; D is uncertain. V was trimmed by 8 bases and J by 8 bases, leaving 18 bases between them. The germline CDR1 and CDR2 sequences are LNHDA and SQIVND (reference sequence). The CDR3 spans 14 residues. Here the CDR3 reads CASRRLTGGEKLFF. As DNA, the CDR3 is TGTGCCAGTCGACGACTGACCGGTGGAGAAAAACTGTTTTTT.

This chain connects TRBV6-5 to TRBJ1-1, with a tentative D call TRBD1 (5 bases). V was clipped by 6 bases and J by 10 bases, with 12 bases between them. Germline assignment: CDR1 MNHEY and CDR2 SVGAGI. CDR3 length: 11 residues. The DNA of the CDR3 is TGTGCCAGCAGGGGACCCGGGGGAGCTTTCTTT. As protein: CASRGPGGAFF.

The chain has TRBV7-8 and TRBJ2-7, with 11 bases aligning to TRBD1. V gave up 5 bases and J gave up 1 base; unmatched junction bases: 4. CDR3 size: 15 residues. The V gene's germline CDR1 is SGHVS and CDR2 FQNEAQ. Here the CDR3 reads CASSRRDRGSYEQYF. CDR3 nucleotides: TGTGCCAGCAGCCGCCGGGACAGGGGGTCCTACGAGCAGTACTTC.

The count of this clone is one. V gene TRBV18 combines with J gene TRBJ2-1; D is possibly TRBD2 (6 bases). The V end was cut by 0 bases, the J end by 5 bases, with 8 bases between. The CDR3 runs 14 residues. The V gene's germline CDR1 is KGHSH and CDR2 LQKENI. The CDR3 coding sequence is TGTGCCAGCTCACCACCGGGACTGCACAATGAGCAGTTCTTC. Translating gives CASSPPGLHNEQFF.

The V and J genes are TRBV7-2 and TRBJ2-1, with 7 bases matching TRBD2. The CDR3 has 14 residues. The germline gives CDR1 SGHTA, CDR2 FQGNSA. CDR3 sequence reads: CAASPGLPSGEQFF. CDR3 bases: TGTGCTGCCTCTCCGGGACTACCGTCCGGTGAGCAGTTCTTC. Variable domain in full (rest from reference TRBV7-2 and TRBJ2-1): GAGVSQSPSNKVTEKGKDVELRCDPISGHTALYWYRQSLGQGLEFLIYFQGNSAPDKSGLPSDRFSAERTGGSVSTLTIQRTQQEDSAVYLCAASPGLPSGEQFFGPGTRLTVL.

The gene calls are TRBV18 and TRBJ2-4; 9 nucleotides agree with TRBD1. V shed 5 bases, J shed 8 bases, and the junction held 4 bases outside the gene matches. The CDR3 is made up of 13 amino acids. The germline CDR1 and CDR2 sequences are KGHSH and LQKENI. CDR3 sequence: CASSTRQGDIQYF. CDR3 nucleotides: TGTGCCAGCTCAACTAGACAGGGGGACATTCAGTACTTC.